A single sample is the source of the 15 T cell receptor beta chains below, sequenced in a study of regulatory T cells in long-lasting Graves disease. The time point here: newly diagnosed GD, antithyroid drugs for less than 3 months. The TCR library was made from RNA extracted from PBMCs. With iRepertoire HTBI primers and Arm-PCR of CDR3 regions, TCR beta libraries were built. MiXCR was run by TCRdb on the multiplex PCR reads, yielding one entry per CDR3 protein. This sample has about 430,000 distinct CDR3 sequences, with about 15% found just once. This same sample was also taken into another study, of T cells in Graves' hyperthyroidism and ophthalmopathy.

The sequenced sample was peripheral blood mononuclear cells (PBMCs), obtained at new diagnosis, from a patient treated with antithyroid drugs. These receptors were obtained from a woman aged 35 to 49 with Graves disease.

This clonotype has ten or more counts. This chain uses TRBV2 with TRBJ1-2; D is ambiguous. CDR3 length equals 12 residues. CDR1 is SNHLY and CDR2 is FYNNEI in the germline V gene. The germline V and J ends were trimmed by 7 bases and 7 bases, with 13 bases remaining between them. The CDR3 protein is CASTQGKGGYTF. CDR3 nucleotide sequence: TGTGCCAGCACTCAAGGGAAGGGTGGCTACACCTTC. The variable domain in full, completed from reference TRBV2 and TRBJ1-2, reads EPEVTQTPSHQVTQMGQEVILRCVPISNHLYFYWYRQILGQKVEFLVSFYNNEISEKSEIFDDQFSVERPDGSNFTLKIRSTKLEDSAMYFCASTQGKGGYTFGSGTRLTVV.

This clonotype has only one observation. This may be a read error, as it is one base from a much larger clone. The chain combines TRBV28 with TRBJ2-1, with TRBD2 identical over 7 bases. This CDR3 is built from 12 residues. In germline, CDR1 is MDHEN, CDR2 SYDVKM. This CDR3 reads CASSFSGWERFF. Here the CDR3 DNA reads TGTGCCAGCAGTTTTAGCGGGTGGGAGCGGTTCTTC.

About this clonotype: Germline is not matched at one junction end, which may reflect a read error. This chain joins TRBV3-1 and TRBJ2-1, with TRBD1 as a possible D gene (5 bases). This CDR3 is built from 13 residues. Germline V gene data show CDR1 as LGHDT and CDR2 as YNNKEL (reference sequence). The CDR3 spells CAGSQTVFYEQFF. Here the CDR3 DNA reads TGTGCCGGCAGCCAGACAGTATTCTATGAGCAGTTCTTC.

This clonotype was seen ten or more times. The chain employs TRBV20-1 and TRBJ2-1; maybe TRBD2 (5 bases). The CDR3 runs 20 residues. Trimming left V 0 bases short and J 0 bases short, with 24 bases between. Germline V gene lookup returns CDR1 DFQATT and CDR2 SNEGSKA (reference sequence). The DNA for the CDR3 is TGCAGTGCTAGAGATCGTCGGGTGTTAGCGCGACGATTCTCCTACAATGAGCAGTTCTTC. The encoded protein is CSARDRRVLARRFSYNEQFF.

This clonotype was seen a handful of times. The chain couples TRBV5-4 to TRBJ2-1; a possible D gene is TRBD1 (6 bases). With 4 bases removed from V and 4 bases from J, the gap between germline ends came to 12 bases. Germline V lookup: CDR1 SGHNT, CDR2 YYREEE (reference sequence). The CDR3 totals 14 residues. CDR3 DNA: TGTGCCAGCAGCACACCACAGGGATACAATGAGCAGTTCTTC. This gives the protein CASSTPQGYNEQFF. Full variable domain (rest looked up from reference TRBV5-4 and TRBJ2-1): ETGVTQSPTHLIKTRGQQVTLRCSSQSGHNTVSWYQQALGQGPQFIFQYYREEENGRGNFPPRFSGLQFPNYSSELNVNALELDDSALYLCASSTPQGYNEQFFGPGTRLTVL.

This clonotype was seen at least ten times. The chain couples TRBV12-3 or TRBV12-4 to TRBJ1-1, with TRBD1 matching 11 bases. The V and J ends lost 5 bases and 6 bases, in that order; junction bases with no gene match: 5. The CDR3 extends over 14 amino acids. The CDR3 protein is CASSIRDRGAEAFF. CDR3 nucleotides: TGTGCCAGCAGTATCCGGGACAGGGGGGCTGAAGCTTTCTTT.

This clonotype has a count of ten or more. CDR3 region: CSVRLAYNNYEQYF. The CDR3, as DNA: TGCAGCGTTAGGCTGGCATACAATAACTACGAGCAGTACTTC. V and J are TRBV29-1 and TRBJ2-7; D is unclear. From germline, CDR1 is SQVTM and CDR2 ANQGSEA. V lost 5 bases and J lost 3, with 17 bases in between. The CDR3 sequence is 14 residues long.

This clonotype came up a few times. The chain recombines TRBV11-3 with TRBJ1-1; D is perhaps TRBD1 (6 bases). Trimming pared 4 bases from V and 3 bases from J, leaving 15 bases between. Per germline, CDR1 SGHNT and CDR2 YENEEA. The length of the CDR3 is 15 residues. CDR3 residues: CASSSTGMGYTEAFF. CDR3 nucleotides: TGTGCCAGCAGCTCTACAGGGATGGGGTACACTGAAGCTTTCTTT. Using reference TRBV11-3 and TRBJ1-1 for the parts outside the CDR3, the full variable domain is EAGVVQSPRYKIIEKKQPVAFWCNPISGHNTLYWYLQNLGQGPELLIRYENEEAVDDSQLPKDRFSAERLKGVDSTLKIQPAELGDSAVYLCASSSTGMGYTEAFFGQGTRLTVV.

The chain employs TRBV4-3 and TRBJ1-4, with 7 bases fitting TRBD1. The CDR3 runs to 14 residues. The V gene's germline CDR1 is LGHNA and CDR2 YSLEER. V dropped 3 bases and J dropped 8; count of bases not matched to a gene: 6. CDR3: CASSQDRSTEKLFF. DNA of the CDR3: TGCGCCAGCAGCCAGGACAGGAGTACGGAAAAACTGTTTTTT.

The chain carries TRBV5-1 and TRBJ2-7; D is uncertain. The germline V gene has CDR1 SGHRS and CDR2 YFSETQ. With 0 bases removed from V and 4 bases from J, the gap between germline ends came to 14 bases. The CDR3 spans 15 residues. In DNA form, the CDR3 reads TGCGCCAGCAGCTTGGAGGTTAGCTACTCATACGAGCAGTACTTC. It specifies CASSLEVSYSYEQYF.

This clonotype was detected only once. One end of the junction varies from germline; a read error may be responsible. The chain carries TRBV19 and TRBJ2-1, with 7 bases identical to TRBD2. CDR3 length equals 16 residues. CDR1 and CDR2 from the germline V gene are LNHDA and SQIVND (reference sequence). CDR3 DNA sequence: TGTGCCAGTAGTATGTCTCTAGCGGACTCCTACAATGAGCCGTTCTTC. Amino acid sequence: CASSMSLADSYNEPFF. Full variable domain (missing parts from reference TRBV19 and TRBJ2-1): DGGITQSPKYLFRKEGQNVTLSCEQNLNHDAMYWYRQDPGQGLRLIYYSQIVNDFQKGDIAEGYSVSREKKESFPLTVTSAQKNPTAFYLCASSMSLADSYNEPFFGPGTRLTVL.

This clonotype was counted at least ten times. This chain uses TRBV6-9 with TRBJ2-3; 9 nucleotides match TRBD2. V was pared by 3 bases and J by 5 bases, with 15 bases of the junction left unmatched. Germline V gives CDR1 MNHGY, CDR2 SVAAGI. This CDR3 has 18 amino acids. CDR3 region: CASSYGLAGTPWGDTQYF. CDR3 DNA: TGTGCCAGCAGTTACGGGCTAGCGGGAACCCCGTGGGGAGATACGCAGTATTTT.

This clonotype has ten or more counts. This chain connects TRBV27 to TRBJ2-3, with D maybe TRBD2 (6 bases). From germline, CDR1 is MNHEY and CDR2 SMNVEV (reference sequence). CDR3 length equals 14 residues. The V and J ends lost 3 bases and 3 bases respectively, with 10 bases between them. The CDR3 region is CASSFISGTDTQYF. The CDR3 bases are TGTGCCAGCAGTTTTATAAGCGGGACAGATACGCAGTATTTT.

J is TRBJ2-7 and V is TRBV7-9; D may correspond to TRBD1 or TRBD2 (6 bases each). Germline V gene data show CDR1 as SEHNR and CDR2 as FQNEAQ (reference sequence). The CDR3 consists of 16 residues. V was cut by 5 bases and J by 2 bases, with 19 bases left in between. The CDR3 loop is CASSLSRGTSTYEQYF. CDR3 sequence (DNA): TGTGCCAGCAGCCTAAGCCGCGGGACATCCACCTACGAGCAGTACTTC.

This clonotype has at least ten counts. V and J are TRBV28 and TRBJ1-1, with 7 bases that match TRBD1. CDR1 and CDR2 from the germline V gene are MDHEN and SYDVKM. The CDR3 length is 16 residues. V was pared by 3 bases and J by 0 bases, with 7 bases of the junction left unmatched. The CDR3 spells CASSFPGQLLNTEAFF. CDR3 in DNA: TGTGCCAGCAGTTTCCCGGGACAGCTCTTGAACACTGAAGCTTTCTTT.